The source of this TCR beta chain is a study of T cell repertoires in cytomegalovirus infection. Study overall: Peptides in the study included HLA-C-restricted and HLA-B-restricted CMV epitopes. Public TCR beta signatures marked donors with CMV infection and the matching HLA.

This CDR3 is 14 amino acids long. From germline, CDR1 is DFQATT and CDR2 SNEGSKA (reference sequence). Trimming pared 1 base from V and 2 bases from J, leaving 12 bases between. Study results and caveats: Totalled public TCR beta family frequency picked out people who carried CMV plus the relevant HLA. What dominated the ex vivo response were HLA-C-restricted CMV-specific TCR beta clonotypes.

Using its own MiXCR run on the reads, TCRdb lists one record per CDR3 protein. Found here are over 40,000 distinct CDR3 sequences, about a fifth of them singletons; the top ten hold about 55%. This clonotype showed up just a few times. What it binds is unknown. This receptor was identified in a human donor in good health (CMV status not recorded). Some clones in this sample may be carry-over from other donors' samples. The starting material was CD8+ T cells from cultured PBMCs, obtained from culture after CMV antigen stimulation. The chain uses TRBV20-1 and TRBJ2-7, with a weak D call TRBD1 (6 bases). CDR3 nucleotides: TGCAGTGCTAGAGGGGGACAAGCTACCTACGAGCAGTACTTC. Its protein is CSARGGQATYEQYF.